This TCR beta chain came from a study of OX40 agonist ivuxolimab in advanced cancers. Study details: Six ivuxolimab dose levels, 0.01 to 10 mg/kg, were given intravenously every 2 weeks. Enrollees could have had prior anti-PD-1, anti-PD-L1 or anti-CTLA-4 therapy, which about 42% had received.

Study results and limitations: CD8+ T cells (on average) carried more expanded clones than CD4+ T cells. The study observed clonal expansion of CD4+ and CD8+ blood T cells by week 6 at 0.1 to 3.0 mg/kg.

Assay used: immunoSEQ multiplex PCR; TCRdb lists only in-frame clones, some missing. The data contain more than 45,000 clones, 89% of them singletons. Comment on this clone: Antigen unknown.

CDR1 and CDR2 from the germline V gene are SGDLS and YYNGEE. V was pared by 4 bases and J by 0 bases, with 11 bases of the junction left unmatched. This CDR3 has 19 residues. The TCR originated in an adult with an advanced solid tumor such as melanoma, head and neck, liver or kidney cancer. Source: CD4+ or CD8+ T cells sorted from blood, taken in a trial of the OX40 agonist ivuxolimab. J is TRBJ2-1 and V is TRBV9, with TRBD1 identical over 12 bases. The CDR3 here is CASSSPGTGGPGSYNEQFF. The CDR3 DNA is TGTGCCAGCAGCTCCCCCGGGACAGGGGGCCCCGGCTCCTACAATGAGCAGTTCTTC. Supplemented by reference TRBV9 and TRBJ2-1, the full variable domain reads DSGVTQTPKHLITATGQRVTLRCSPRSGDLSVYWYQQSLDQGLQFLIQYYNGEERAKGNILERFSAQQFPDLHSELNLSSLELGDSALYFCASSSPGTGGPGSYNEQFFGPGTRLTVL.